The clone carrying this TCR beta chain was observed a handful of times. Germline lookup yields CDR1 MDHEN and CDR2 SYDVKM. This CDR3 is built from 16 residues. V shed 5 bases and J 4 bases; nucleotides not matched to a gene: 11. The data stem from a study of blood T cell repertoires in COVID-19. The repertoire was sequenced with immunoSEQ multiplex PCR; TCRdb's copy has only in-frame clones and lacks some. The repertoire holds 120,000 to 150,000 clones, with under 80% as singletons. Sequenced material: peripheral blood. This receptor was obtained from a man aged 80 or over with acute or convalescent COVID-19. The chain is built from TRBV28 and TRBJ2-1; 7 nucleotides align to TRBD2. The CDR3 sequence: CASSRTAGVSYNEQFF. Written as DNA, the CDR3 is TGTGCCAGCAGTCGCACCGCGGGGGTTTCGTACAATGAGCAGTTCTTC.